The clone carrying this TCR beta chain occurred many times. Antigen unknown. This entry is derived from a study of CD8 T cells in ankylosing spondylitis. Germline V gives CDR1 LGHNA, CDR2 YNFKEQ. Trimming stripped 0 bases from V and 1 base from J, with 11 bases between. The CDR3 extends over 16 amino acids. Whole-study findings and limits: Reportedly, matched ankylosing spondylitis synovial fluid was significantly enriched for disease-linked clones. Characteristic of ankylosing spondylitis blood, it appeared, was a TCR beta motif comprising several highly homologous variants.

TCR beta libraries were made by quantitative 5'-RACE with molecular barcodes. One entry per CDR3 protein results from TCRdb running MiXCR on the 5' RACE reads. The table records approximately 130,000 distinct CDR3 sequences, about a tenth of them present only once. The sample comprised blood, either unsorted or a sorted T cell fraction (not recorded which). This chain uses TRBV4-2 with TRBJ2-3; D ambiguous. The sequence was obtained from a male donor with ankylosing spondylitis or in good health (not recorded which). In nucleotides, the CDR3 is TGTGCCAGCAGCCAAGAAGTAGGAGCGCGCACAGATACGCAGTATTTT. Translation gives CASSQEVGARTDTQYF.